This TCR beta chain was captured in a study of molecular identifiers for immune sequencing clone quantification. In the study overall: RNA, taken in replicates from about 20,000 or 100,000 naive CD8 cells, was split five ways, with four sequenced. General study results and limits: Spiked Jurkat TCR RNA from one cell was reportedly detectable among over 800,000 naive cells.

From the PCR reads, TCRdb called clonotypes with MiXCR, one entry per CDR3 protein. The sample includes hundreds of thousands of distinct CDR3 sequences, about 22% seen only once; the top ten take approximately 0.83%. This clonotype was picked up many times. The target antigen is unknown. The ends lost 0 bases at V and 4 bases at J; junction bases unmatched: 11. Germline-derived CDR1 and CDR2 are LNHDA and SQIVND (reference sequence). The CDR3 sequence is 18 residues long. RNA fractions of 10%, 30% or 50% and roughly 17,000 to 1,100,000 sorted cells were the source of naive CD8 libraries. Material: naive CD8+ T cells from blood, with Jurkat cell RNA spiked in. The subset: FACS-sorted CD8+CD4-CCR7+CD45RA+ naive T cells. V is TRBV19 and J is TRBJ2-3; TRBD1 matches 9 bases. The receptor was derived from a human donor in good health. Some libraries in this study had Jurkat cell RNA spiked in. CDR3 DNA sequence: TGTGCCAGTAGTATAGATGTGGGCGGGACAGGGTTGTCAGATACGCAGTATTTT. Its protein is CASSIDVGGTGLSDTQYF.